These 5 T cell receptor beta chains were all obtained from the same sample, sequenced in a study of tumor and adjacent non-tumor tissue in lung cancer. No cell sorting was done before RNA was extracted from the tissue. A modified ARM-PCR protocol with three rounds of nested PCR amplified TCRbeta. TCRdb re-called the multiplex PCR reads through MiXCR, storing one row per CDR3 protein. In the table there are roughly 76,000 distinct CDR3 sequences, around 70% of which are singletons. Sequencing was carried out using lung tumor tissue. All receptors derive from a woman aged 65 to 85 with non-small cell lung cancer.

Concerning this clonotype: A single base separates this from a much larger clone, so it may be a read error. The V and J genes are TRBV4-1 and TRBJ2-7; 11 bases are shared with TRBD1. Germline-derived CDR1 and CDR2 are MGHRA and YSYEKL. CDR3 size: 16 residues. CDR3 sequence reads: CDSSHLTGQGAWEQYF. CDR3 bases: TGCGACAGCAGCCACCTGACCGGACAGGGGGCTTGGGAGCAGTACTTC.

On this clonotype itself: Just one base apart from a much larger clone, this may be a read error. The chain recombines TRBV30 with TRBJ1-3; D ambiguous. CDR3 length: 11 residues. The germline CDR1 and CDR2 sequences are GTSNPN and SVGIG (reference sequence). The DNA for the CDR3 is TGTACCTGGAGTAGCGGAAACACCATATATTTT. Translated: CTWSSGNTIYF.

CDR3 DNA sequence: TGTGCCAGCAGTTCCACAACTAGCGGGAGAGGGCAGTACTTC. As protein: CASSSTTSGRGQYF. The V and J genes are TRBV12-3 or TRBV12-4 and TRBJ2-7; TRBD2 aligns across 11 bases. Germline trimming cut 4 bases from V and 9 bases from J; bases unmatched to any gene: 8. The CDR3 contains 14 residues.

The chain links TRBV6-5 to TRBJ2-3, with TRBD2 matching over 8 bases. This CDR3 comprises 18 residues. V shed 7 bases, J shed 3 bases, and the junction held 18 bases outside the gene matches. Germline V gene lookup returns CDR1 MNHEY and CDR2 SVGAGI. The CDR3 DNA follows: TGTGCCAGCATGGCTGCCTTAGGGACTAGTGAATATACAGATACGCAGTATTTT. Protein sequence: CASMAALGTSEYTDTQYF.

The rearrangement joins TRBV29-1 to TRBJ1-1; a weak D match, TRBD1 (5 bases). Per the germline V gene, CDR1 is SQVTM and CDR2 is ANQGSEA. The CDR3 is 13 residues long. CDR3 DNA: TGCAGTGTGGCGCAGGGAAAAGGCACTGAAGCTTTCTTT. Residues: CSVAQGKGTEAFF.